The rows below give T cell receptor beta chains drawn from one sample of a study of cytomegalovirus exposure and HLA in healthy donors. This table comes from immunoSEQ multiplex PCR, and its TCRdb copy is limited to in-frame clones, with some not included. Here the sample spans 100,000 to 130,000 clones, roughly three quarters being singletons. Sequencing was done on a sample of PBMCs. The receptors here all came from a man between 18 and 35 years old in good health and CMV-seronegative. Each CDR3 is given with its conserved first and last residue. A D gene is named only where the DNA matches it firmly. The size of a clone is reported for some rows only, either as once, few or many, or as a class for expanded clones.

clone size	D gene	V gene	CDR3 length	J gene	CDR3 DNA	CDR3 protein
few	.	TRBV4-3	14	TRBJ1-1	TGCGCCAGCAGCCAAGAAATTCGGGGCACTGAAGCTTTCTTT	CASSQEIRGTEAFF
.	.	TRBV11-3	15	TRBJ2-7	TGTGCCAGCAGCTTAGATGTGGCTAGCCAGTACGAGCAGTACTTC	CASSLDVASQYEQYF
.	TRBD1	TRBV7-2	15	TRBJ1-6	TGTGCCAGCAGCTCTGGACAGGGGCCTAATTCACCCCTCCACTTT	CASSSGQGPNSPLHF
.	TRBD2	TRBV4-3	17	TRBJ2-2	TGCGCCAGCAGCCAGGCGCCCGGGACTAGCGCACCCGGGGAGCTGTTTTTT	CASSQAPGTSAPGELFF
few	TRBD2	TRBV7-3	20	TRBJ2-2	TGTGCCAGCAGCTTAAGAGGCTTGACGGGGCTAGCGGAGAACACCGGGGAGCTGTTTTTT	CASSLRGLTGLAENTGELFF
once	TRBD1	TRBV11-3	13	TRBJ2-2	TGTGCCAGCAGCTCGACAGGGTCCGGGGAGCTGTTTTTT	CASSSTGSGELFF
once	.	TRBV18	13	TRBJ1-4	TGTGCCAGCTCACCACAAGGGGTGGAAAAACTGTTTTTT	CASSPQGVEKLFF
.	TRBD2	TRBV6-4	16	TRBJ2-1	TGTGCCAGCAGTAGGACTAGCGGACCGCCCTACAATGAGCAGTTCTTC	CASSRTSGPPYNEQFF
.	.	TRBV25-1	14	TRBJ1-1	TGTGCCAGCAGTGCTGGTACCAGCGGCACTGAAGCTTTCTTT	CASSAGTSGTEAFF
.	.	TRBV7-9	14	TRBJ2-5	TGTGCCAGCAGCTTCTTGGGCCTCCAAGAGACCCAGTACTTC	CASSFLGLQETQYF
.	.	TRBV6-6	13	TRBJ1-2	TGTGCCAGCAGACCTACAGGGAACTATGGCTACACCTTC	CASRPTGNYGYTF
.	.	TRBV18	14	TRBJ1-5	TGTGCCAGCTCGTCCCCCAGGGACAATCAGCCCCAGCATTTT	CASSSPRDNQPQHF
.	.	TRBV5-1	12	TRBJ1-1	TGCGCCAGCAGCTCGGCCGGGACTGAAGCTTTCTTT	CASSSAGTEAFF
.	TRBD1	TRBV27	14	TRBJ2-1	TGTGCCAGCAGTCGGGACAGCTCCTACAATGAGCAGTTCTTC	CASSRDSSYNEQFF
.	TRBD2	TRBV4-2	18	TRBJ2-2	TGTGCCAGCAGCCGGCCGGGGGGGGCGGGGGGTAGCACCGGGGAGCTGTTTTTT	CASSRPGGAGGSTGELFF
.	.	TRBV5-4	14	TRBJ1-6	TGTGCCAGCAGCTTGGGGAGAGAACTTTCACCCCTCCACTTT	CASSLGRELSPLHF
.	TRBD1	TRBV7-8	13	TRBJ1-6	TGTGCCAGCAGCGACAGGGGAAATTCACCCCTCCACTTT	CASSDRGNSPLHF
.	.	TRBV29-1	12	TRBJ2-7	TGCAGCGTGGAACGGGCAGGGCAAGGACGGTACTTC	CSVERAGQGRYF
.	.	TRBV6-6	13	TRBJ1-3	TGTGCCAGCATGCTACACCAAGCGGACACCATATATTTT	CASMLHQADTIYF
.	TRBD1	TRBV7-2	16	TRBJ1-3	TGTGCCAGCAGCCCAAGTCGACAGGGGGCTTGGAACACCATATATTTT	CASSPSRQGAWNTIYF
once	.	TRBV7-2	14	TRBJ1-3	TGTGCCAGCAGCTTAGGGAGCTCTGGAAACACCATATATTTT	CASSLGSSGNTIYF
.	TRBD1	TRBV19	15	TRBJ2-7	TGTGCCAGTAGTATAGTGGGGACAGGGGACTACGAGCAGTACTTC	CASSIVGTGDYEQYF
.	TRBD1	TRBV2	16	TRBJ1-6	TGTGCCAGCAGTGAGTACAGGGGTATGGATAATTCACCCCTCCACTTT	CASSEYRGMDNSPLHF
.	.	TRBV14	15	TRBJ2-7	TGTGCCAGCAGCCCCCTTGGCGGGGATCCCTACGAGCAGTACTTC	CASSPLGGDPYEQYF
few	.	TRBV9	15	TRBJ1-6	TGTGCCAGCAGCTACACCGGGGTTTTGAATTCACCCCTCCACTTT	CASSYTGVLNSPLHF
.	TRBD1	TRBV11-2	18	TRBJ1-5	TGTGCCAGCAGCTTAGGACAGGGGGCTAATGGAGGACGTCAGCCCCAGCATTTT	CASSLGQGANGGRQPQHF
.	.	TRBV7-6	15	TRBJ2-5	TGTGCCAGCAGCTTAGTCGGCCCCCCGGGGGAGACCCAGTACTTC	CASSLVGPPGETQYF
.	.	TRBV9	15	TRBJ2-7	TGTGCCAGCAGCTACGGGGTATTAGGGCCCTACGAGCAGTACTTC	CASSYGVLGPYEQYF
.	.	TRBV28	15	TRBJ1-5	TGTGCCAGCAGCCTACGATCGGACGGGGGTCAGCCCCAGCATTTT	CASSLRSDGGQPQHF
.	TRBD2	TRBV4-3	20	TRBJ2-2	TGCGCCAGCAGCCAAGATGACGGGACTAGCGGAGCCGCGAACACCGGGGAGCTGTTTTTT	CASSQDDGTSGAANTGELFF
.	TRBD2	TRBV4-2	15	TRBJ2-5	TGTGCCAGCAGCCACCAACTAGCGGGGGAAGAGACCCAGTACTTC	CASSHQLAGEETQYF